These T cell receptor beta chains were read from a single sample in a study of T cell responses to AZD1222 COVID-19 vaccine. TCRdb keeps only in-frame clones here, not all; method: immunoSEQ multiplex PCR. The table records around 180,000 clones, about 94% of them present only once. Sequences were derived from peripheral blood, sampled on day 0 of AZD1222 vaccination. The receptors were sampled from an adult in good health. The CDR3 runs from the conserved cysteine through the conserved F or W. The order of the fields is J gene, V gene, clone size, CDR3 length, D gene, CDR3 DNA, CDR3 protein. The D gene is left open where the match is weak. The size field is filled for only some rows; it gives once, few, many or a size class.

TRBJ1-2,TRBV3-1/TRBV3-2,.,15,.,TGTGCCAGCAGCCACTTCGGCAGGCCTAACTATGGCTACACCTTC,CASSHFGRPNYGYTF
TRBJ2-1,TRBV7-3,once,17,TRBD2,TGTGCCAGCAGCCCCGGGGGGGCGGGAGTTATCAACAATGAGCAGTTCTTC,CASSPGGAGVINNEQFF
TRBJ2-1,TRBV10-3,.,12,.,TGTGCCATATCGAGGGGGTACAATGAGCAGTTCTTC,CAISRGYNEQFF
TRBJ2-3,TRBV11-2,.,15,TRBD2,TGTGCCAGCAGCTTAGCGGGGGGGAGCACAGATACGCAGTATTTT,CASSLAGGSTDTQYF
TRBJ2-5,TRBV7-2,.,14,.,TGTGCCAGCAGGCCGAGGGGATTAGTGCCCCCCCAGTACTTC,CASRPRGLVPPQYF
TRBJ2-7,TRBV27,.,14,TRBD1,TGTGCCAGCAGCCAGGACAGGGTGGCCTACGAGCAGTACTTC,CASSQDRVAYEQYF
TRBJ2-1,TRBV28,.,17,TRBD2,TGTGCCAGCAGTCCGCCCCCGGGACTAGGAATTCTCAATGAGCAGTTCTTC,CASSPPPGLGILNEQFF
TRBJ2-7,TRBV5-6,.,12,.,TGTGCCAGCAGCCGGGACGGCTACGAGCAGTACTTC,CASSRDGYEQYF
TRBJ1-2,TRBV19,.,14,.,TGTGCCAGTAGTATCAGCCACGGCCCTTATGGCTACACCTTC,CASSISHGPYGYTF
TRBJ1-5,TRBV7-2,.,18,TRBD1,TGTGCCAGCAGCTTAGTACAGGGGGAGTTTTTGGGCAATCAGCCCCAGCATTTT,CASSLVQGEFLGNQPQHF
TRBJ2-7,TRBV30,.,15,.,TGTGCCTGGAGTGTAGAACAGTCCCTTTCCCACGAGCAGTACTTC,CAWSVEQSLSHEQYF
TRBJ2-7,TRBV6-5,.,13,.,TGTGCCAGCAGAGATCAGGTGGGGTACGAGCAGTACTTC,CASRDQVGYEQYF
TRBJ1-1,TRBV19,.,17,TRBD1,TGTGCCAGTAGTGCATCAAACAGGGGGACCCGTGACACTGAAGCTTTCTTT,CASSASNRGTRDTEAFF
TRBJ1-3,TRBV27,.,13,.,TGTGCCAGCAGCTCCTCAGGGGGAAACACCATATATTTT,CASSSSGGNTIYF
TRBJ1-5,TRBV6-5,once,14,.,TGTGCCACCGGTCGGGCAGGGGGCAATCAGCCCCAGCATTTT,CATGRAGGNQPQHF
TRBJ2-7,TRBV28,once,14,.,TGTGCCGGCAGTTTAGAGGTGGCTCGGAGCGAGCAGTACTTC,CAGSLEVARSEQYF
TRBJ1-4,TRBV15,.,13,.,TGTGCCACCAGCAGGGGAGAAGGTGAAAAACTGTTTTTT,CATSRGEGEKLFF
TRBJ2-7,TRBV29-1,.,13,.,TGCAGCGTTGTGTCGGGAATCTCCTACGAGCAGTACTTC,CSVVSGISYEQYF
TRBJ2-3,TRBV5-1,.,15,.,TGCGCCAGCAGCCGACCGGGAGAGGTAGCAGATACGCAGTATTTT,CASSRPGEVADTQYF
TRBJ1-1,TRBV29-1,once,12,TRBD1,TGCAGCGGTGGGACAGGCAACACTGAAGCTTTCTTT,CSGGTGNTEAFF
TRBJ1-5,TRBV19,.,14,TRBD1,TGTGCCAGTAGCCGGGGACAGTTAAATCAGCCCCAGCATTTT,CASSRGQLNQPQHF
TRBJ1-1,TRBV29-1,.,12,.,TGCAGCGTTGAGGGAAGGGCGGCTGAAGCTTTCTTT,CSVEGRAAEAFF
TRBJ1-5,TRBV6-1,many,14,TRBD1,TGTGCCAGCAGTGAAGGACAGGGGTTTCAGCCCCAGCATTTT,CASSEGQGFQPQHF
TRBJ1-6,TRBV5-1,.,17,TRBD1,TGCGCCAGCAGCACAACAGGGGATCTAACGTATAATTCACCCCTCCACTTT,CASSTTGDLTYNSPLHF
TRBJ2-7,TRBV5-6,.,11,.,TGTGCCAGCAGGGGAATCGACGAGCAGTACTTC,CASRGIDEQYF
TRBJ2-1,TRBV5-1,.,14,.,TGCGCCAGCAGCTTTGGGCGGAACCACAATGAGCAGTTCTTC,CASSFGRNHNEQFF
TRBJ1-4,TRBV6-5,.,15,.,TGTGCCAGCAGTTACGGTGGGGCCACACATGAAAAGTTGTTTTTT,CASSYGGATHEKLFF
TRBJ1-1,TRBV5-1,.,13,.,TGCGCCAGCAGCTTGGAACCTAACACTGAAGCTTTCTTT,CASSLEPNTEAFF
TRBJ2-3,TRBV3-1/TRBV3-2,.,14,TRBD2,TGTGCCGTAACTAGCGGGAGGTACACAGATACGCAGTATTTT,CAVTSGRYTDTQYF
TRBJ1-2,TRBV30,.,17,.,TGTGCCTGGAGCGTAAAGCTAGACAATTCCCAGTTCTATGGCTACACCTTC,CAWSVKLDNSQFYGYTF
TRBJ2-5,TRBV30,.,16,.,TGTGCCTGGAGCCCTAAGTGGGGCGGTTCTCAAGAGACCCAGTACTTC,CAWSPKWGGSQETQYF
TRBJ2-1,TRBV7-3,.,13,.,TGTGCCAGCAGCTCCCGACCTCGAAATGAGCAGTTCTTC,CASSSRPRNEQFF
TRBJ1-5,TRBV28,once,14,.,TGTGCCAGCAGATACAGGGTTGGCAATCAGCCCCAGCATTTT,CASRYRVGNQPQHF
TRBJ2-2,TRBV5-1,.,15,TRBD1,TGCGCCAGCAGCGGGACAGGGGGCCGCACCGGGGAGCTGTTTTTT,CASSGTGGRTGELFF
TRBJ2-1,TRBV5-6,.,15,.,TGTGCCAGCAGCGCCCCGGACTGGTACTACAATGAGCAGTTCTTC,CASSAPDWYYNEQFF
TRBJ2-7,TRBV11-2,once,17,TRBD2,TGTGCCAGCAGCAGCCTGAGGACTAGCGGGAGATTCCACGAGCAGTACTTC,CASSSLRTSGRFHEQYF
TRBJ1-3,TRBV6-6,.,14,TRBD1,TGTGCCAGCAGGCCGGGACAGGAGTTTAACACCATATATTTT,CASRPGQEFNTIYF
TRBJ2-5,TRBV5-1,.,14,TRBD2,TGCGCCAGCAGCTCATCCGGGAGGAGAGAGACCCAGTACTTC,CASSSSGRRETQYF
TRBJ2-1,TRBV15,.,17,TRBD1,TGTGCCACCAGCAGTCGGAGACAGGGGACCCCCTACAATGAGCAGTTCTTC,CATSSRRQGTPYNEQFF
TRBJ2-1,TRBV20-1,.,16,TRBD2,TGCAGTGCTAGTATGGCGGGAGTACCCTTACACAATGAGCAGTTCTTC,CSASMAGVPLHNEQFF
TRBJ1-1,TRBV29-1,.,13,.,TGCAGCGCGGAGACCGGGACGAACACTGAAGCTTTCTTT,CSAETGTNTEAFF
TRBJ2-3,TRBV6-5,.,16,TRBD2,TGTGCCAGCAGTTACGGGACTAGCGGCCCCACAGATACGCAGTATTTT,CASSYGTSGPTDTQYF
TRBJ1-6,TRBV6-2/TRBV6-3,.,15,TRBD1,TGTGCCAGCAGTCACCAAGACAGGGAGAATTCACCCCTCCACTTT,CASSHQDRENSPLHF
TRBJ1-2,TRBV28,.,11,.,TGTGCCAACAGGGATTACTATGGCTACACCTTC,CANRDYYGYTF
TRBJ2-7,TRBV30,.,16,.,TGTGCCTGGACTATGAACTCTTGGGGGGCAGACTACGAGCAGTACTTC,CAWTMNSWGADYEQYF
TRBJ1-1,TRBV6-5,.,11,.,TGTGCCAGCAGAAGGAACACTGAAGCTTTCTTT,CASRRNTEAFF
TRBJ1-1,TRBV28,.,14,.,TGTGCCAGCAACCTCCCCACAGAGAACACTGAAGCTTTCTTT,CASNLPTENTEAFF
TRBJ1-3,TRBV7-2,.,16,.,TGTGCCAGCAGCTTAGCGGGGGGGCGAACTGGAAACACCATATATTTT,CASSLAGGRTGNTIYF
TRBJ1-2,TRBV29-1,.,14,.,TGCAGCGTTGAAGGGGGAAGAGAAAACTATGGCTACACCTTC,CSVEGGRENYGYTF
TRBJ1-5,TRBV28,.,17,.,TGTGCCAGCAGTTTACTCCGTGGATTATATAGCAATCAGCCCCAGCATTTT,CASSLLRGLYSNQPQHF
TRBJ2-4,TRBV7-2,.,17,TRBD2,TGTGCCAGCAGCTCGCAATTAGCGGGAGGGGCGCAAAACATTCAGTACTTC,CASSSQLAGGAQNIQYF
TRBJ2-5,TRBV5-1,once,14,.,TGCGCCAGCAGCTTGGAATCGCAACAAGAGACCCAGTACTTC,CASSLESQQETQYF
TRBJ2-5,TRBV30,.,11,.,TGTGCCTGGAGTGTGATGGAGACCCAGTACTTC,CAWSVMETQYF
TRBJ1-1,TRBV2,.,15,.,TGTGCCAGCAATGCCTTGGGCCGGATGAACACTGAAGCTTTCTTT,CASNALGRMNTEAFF
TRBJ2-7,TRBV9,.,11,.,TGTGCCAGCAGCGTAGGTGGCGAGCAGTACTTC,CASSVGGEQYF